This T cell receptor beta chain stems from a study of radiotherapy plus CTLA-4 blockade in lung cancer (dated by TCRdb to between 2017 and 2018). General notes on the study: Objective responses were observed in 18% of enrolled patients, and disease control was achieved in around 28%.

Worth noting for this clone: What antigen it recognizes has not been identified. It has no much larger one-base neighbor in the sample; base qualities were not kept.

The paper as a whole reports these results and caveats: The strongest predictors of response were reported to be early dynamic shifts in blood T cell clones along with a rise in serum interferon-beta following radiation. After treatment with radiotherapy and ipilimumab, TCR clones that originated in tumors expanded in peripheral blood.

The library was generated by the immunoSEQ multiplex PCR assay. As stored in TCRdb, this immuneACCESS dataset retains in-frame rearrangements with V and J assigned. A fraction of the clones does not appear; measured against another copy, unresolved V genes explain less than half of the discrepancy, and the remainder lacks a known reason. The sample records about 73,000 clones, roughly 84% of which are singletons. 35% to 50% of the sample goes to the ten largest clones. V and J are truncated by 3 bases and 6 bases respectively, leaving an intervening sequence of 20 bases. The CDR3 measures 17 amino acids from cysteine to phenylalanine. This entry keeps only the CDR3 DNA: 51 bases, framed from base 1. The germline V gene yields MDHEN for CDR1 and SYDVKM for CDR2. The study evaluated CTLA-4 blockade (ipilimumab) given together with focal radiation therapy in patients who had chemo-refractory metastatic non-small-cell lung cancer.

The specimen comprised peripheral blood, sampled from a patient treated with radiotherapy plus ipilimumab. The sequence came from a human donor with non-small cell lung cancer that progressed on radiotherapy plus ipilimumab. The receptor chain draws on TRBV28 and TRBJ2-2, with TRBD1 perhaps the D gene, on 6 matching bases. The bases read TGTGCCAGCAGTTTGGGTGGGGGCGGATTTGATTCCGGGGAGCTGTTTTTT. Its protein reads: CASSLGGGGFDSGELFF.